The clone carrying this TCR beta chain was observed a handful of times. What it recognizes is unknown. The CDR3 runs 14 residues. Germline CDR1 and CDR2: SGDLS and YYNGEE. The ends lost 3 bases at V and 1 base at J; junction bases unmatched: 1. This specimen comes from a study of T-cell memory formation after mild COVID-19. Overall study context: TCR clusters were mostly confined to one donor each.

TCRdb passed the 5' RACE reads through MiXCR, listing each CDR3 protein once. Among a few hundred thousand distinct CDR3 sequences, about 23% were seen once, and the ten largest hold 12%. Regarding the study as a whole: The study detected some responding clones in pre-infection memory, suggesting cross-reactive memory joined. Contracting CD4+ clones lay largely in CM and EM, with CD8+ ones residing in EMRA.

Sequenced input: PBMCs or a T cell subset sorted from them (not recorded which). The chain uses TRBV9 and TRBJ1-3; 7 bases agree with TRBD1. This sequence was found in an adult woman who had mild COVID-19 (a few samples of this study predate the infection). Cell type and time point are not known. For the CDR3, the DNA is TGTGCCAGCAGCGCGGACAGGTCTGGAAACACCATATATTTT. It is translated as CASSADRSGNTIYF.